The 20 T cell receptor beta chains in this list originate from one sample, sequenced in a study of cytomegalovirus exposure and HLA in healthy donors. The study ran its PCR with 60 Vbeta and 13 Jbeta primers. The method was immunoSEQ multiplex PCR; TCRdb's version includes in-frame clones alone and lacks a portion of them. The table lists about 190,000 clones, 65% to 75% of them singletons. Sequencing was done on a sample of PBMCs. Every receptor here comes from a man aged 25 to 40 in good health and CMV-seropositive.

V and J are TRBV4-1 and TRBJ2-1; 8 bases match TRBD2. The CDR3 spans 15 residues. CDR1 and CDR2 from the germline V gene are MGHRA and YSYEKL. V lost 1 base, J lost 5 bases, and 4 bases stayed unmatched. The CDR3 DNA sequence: TGCGCCAGCAGCCAAGGTACTAGCGGTAACAATGAGCAGTTCTTC. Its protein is CASSQGTSGNNEQFF.

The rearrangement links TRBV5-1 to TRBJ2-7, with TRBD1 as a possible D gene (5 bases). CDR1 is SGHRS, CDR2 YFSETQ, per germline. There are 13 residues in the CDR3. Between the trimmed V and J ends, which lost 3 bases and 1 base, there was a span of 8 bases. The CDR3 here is CASSSRTSYEQYF. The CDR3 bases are TGCGCCAGCAGCTCAAGGACATCCTACGAGCAGTACTTC.

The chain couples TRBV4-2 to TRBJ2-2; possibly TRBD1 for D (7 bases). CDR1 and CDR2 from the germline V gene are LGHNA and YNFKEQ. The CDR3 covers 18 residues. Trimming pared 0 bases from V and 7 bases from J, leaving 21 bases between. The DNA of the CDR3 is TGTGCCAGCAGCCAAGACCCCCGGAGGGGGCGTAGGGGCGGGGAGCTGTTTTTT. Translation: CASSQDPRRGRRGGELFF.

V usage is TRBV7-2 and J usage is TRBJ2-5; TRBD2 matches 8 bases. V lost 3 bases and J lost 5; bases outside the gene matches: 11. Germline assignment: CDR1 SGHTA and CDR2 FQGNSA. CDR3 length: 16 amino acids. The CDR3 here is CASSFPPGTSLETQYF. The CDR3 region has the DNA TGTGCCAGCAGCTTTCCCCCCGGGACTAGTCTGGAGACCCAGTACTTC.

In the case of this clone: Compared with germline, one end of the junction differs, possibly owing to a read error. The CDR3 DNA is TGTTCCAGCAGCTTAGGAGTAGAGGGCTACACCTTC. This encodes CSSSLGVEGYTF. The rearrangement joins TRBV7-9 to TRBJ1-2; D call uncertain. From germline, CDR1 is SEHNR and CDR2 FQNEAQ (reference sequence). This CDR3 spans 12 amino acids. The variable domain in full, completed from reference TRBV7-9 and TRBJ1-2, reads DTGVSQNPRHKITKRGQNVTFRCDPISEHNRLYWYRQTLGQGPEFLTYFQNEAQLEKSRLLSDRFSAERPKGSFSTLEIQRTEQGDSAMYLCSSSLGVEGYTFGSGTRLTVV.

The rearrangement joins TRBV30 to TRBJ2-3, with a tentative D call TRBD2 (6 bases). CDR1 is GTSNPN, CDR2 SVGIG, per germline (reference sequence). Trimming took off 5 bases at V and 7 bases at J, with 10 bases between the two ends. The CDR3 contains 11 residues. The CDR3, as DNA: TGTGCCTGGGAAGCGGGTTATACGCAGTATTTT. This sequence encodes CAWEAGYTQYF.

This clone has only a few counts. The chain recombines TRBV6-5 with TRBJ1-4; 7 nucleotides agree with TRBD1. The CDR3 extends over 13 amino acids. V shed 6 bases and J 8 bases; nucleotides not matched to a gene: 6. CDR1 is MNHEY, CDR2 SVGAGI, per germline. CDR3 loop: CASSRDRGEKLFF. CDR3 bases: TGTGCCAGCAGCCGGGACAGAGGCGAAAAACTGTTTTTT.

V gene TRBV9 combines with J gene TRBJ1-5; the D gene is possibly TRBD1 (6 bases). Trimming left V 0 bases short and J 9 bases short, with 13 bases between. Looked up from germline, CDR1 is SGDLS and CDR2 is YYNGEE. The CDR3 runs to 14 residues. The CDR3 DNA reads TGTGCCAGCAGCGTAGAACAGGGTTGGGGGCCCCAGCATTTT. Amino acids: CASSVEQGWGPQHF.

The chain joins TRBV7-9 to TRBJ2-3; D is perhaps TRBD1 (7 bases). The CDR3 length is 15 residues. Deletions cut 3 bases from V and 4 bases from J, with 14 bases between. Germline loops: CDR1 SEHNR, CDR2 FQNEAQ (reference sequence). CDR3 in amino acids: CASSFGGGVADTQYF. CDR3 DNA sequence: TGTGCCAGCAGCTTCGGAGGGGGCGTCGCAGATACGCAGTATTTT.

CDR3 protein: CASSTKVAGAGYGYTF. The CDR3 region has the DNA TGTGCCAGCAGCACGAAGGTGGCAGGGGCGGGCTATGGCTACACCTTC. The chain employs TRBV5-4 and TRBJ1-2; the D gene is possibly TRBD1 (6 bases). Trimming shortened V by 4 bases and J by 4 bases, and 20 bases separated the two germline ends. The V gene's germline CDR1 is SGHNT and CDR2 YYREEE (reference sequence). CDR3 length equals 16 residues.

CDR3 residues: CASANRGEQYF. In DNA form, the CDR3 reads TGTGCCAGCGCTAACCGCGGCGAGCAGTACTTC. The J gene is TRBJ2-7, the V gene TRBV6-6, with D uncertain. From germline, CDR1 is MNHNY and CDR2 SVGAGI (reference sequence). This CDR3 has 11 residues. V shed 8 bases and J shed 6 bases, with 11 bases lying between them.

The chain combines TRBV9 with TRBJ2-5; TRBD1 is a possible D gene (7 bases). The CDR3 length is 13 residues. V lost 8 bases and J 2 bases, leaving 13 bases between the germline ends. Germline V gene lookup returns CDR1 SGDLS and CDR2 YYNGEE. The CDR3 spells CASAEGAQETQYF. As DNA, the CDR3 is TGTGCCAGTGCGGAGGGGGCACAAGAGACCCAGTACTTC.

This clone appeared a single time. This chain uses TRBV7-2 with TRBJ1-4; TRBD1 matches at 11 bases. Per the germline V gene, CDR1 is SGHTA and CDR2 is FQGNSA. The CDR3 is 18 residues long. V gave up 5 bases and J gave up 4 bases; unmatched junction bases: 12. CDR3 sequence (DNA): TGTGCCAGCAGCCCCTTCCCCGGGACAGGGGGGGGTAATGAAAAACTGTTTTTT. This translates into CASSPFPGTGGGNEKLFF.

The CDR3 region is CASSLAGTDNEQFF. The CDR3 DNA reads TGTGCCAGCAGCTTAGCCGGGACTGACAATGAGCAGTTCTTC. This chain uses TRBV7-2 with TRBJ2-1, with D perhaps TRBD2 (6 bases). This CDR3 has 14 residues. Deletions cut 0 bases from V and 5 bases from J, with 8 bases between. Germline values: CDR1 SGHTA, CDR2 FQGNSA.

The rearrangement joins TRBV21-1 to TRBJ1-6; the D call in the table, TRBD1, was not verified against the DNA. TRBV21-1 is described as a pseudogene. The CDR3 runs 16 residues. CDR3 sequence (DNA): TGTGCCAGCGGTAGGTTGGGACAGGCAAATAATTCACCCCTCCACTTT. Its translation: CASGRLGQANNSPLHF.

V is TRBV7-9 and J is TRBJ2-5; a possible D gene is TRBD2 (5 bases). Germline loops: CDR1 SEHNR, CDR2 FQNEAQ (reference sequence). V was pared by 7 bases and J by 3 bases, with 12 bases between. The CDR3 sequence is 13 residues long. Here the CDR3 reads CASTPPGEETQYF. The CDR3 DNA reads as TGTGCCAGCACCCCCCCCGGGGAAGAGACCCAGTACTTC.

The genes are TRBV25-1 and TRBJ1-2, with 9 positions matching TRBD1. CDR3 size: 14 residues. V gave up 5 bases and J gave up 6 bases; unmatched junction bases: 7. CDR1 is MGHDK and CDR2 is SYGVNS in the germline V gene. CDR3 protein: CASSHLGTGHGYTF. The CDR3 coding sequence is TGTGCCAGCAGTCACCTGGGGACAGGGCATGGCTACACCTTC.

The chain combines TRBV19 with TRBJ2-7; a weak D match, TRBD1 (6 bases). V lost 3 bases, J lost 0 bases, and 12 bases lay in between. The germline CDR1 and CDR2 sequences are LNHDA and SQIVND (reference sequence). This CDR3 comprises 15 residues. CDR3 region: CASSIYGTPSYEQYF. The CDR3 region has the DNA TGTGCCAGTAGTATTTATGGGACACCCTCCTACGAGCAGTACTTC.

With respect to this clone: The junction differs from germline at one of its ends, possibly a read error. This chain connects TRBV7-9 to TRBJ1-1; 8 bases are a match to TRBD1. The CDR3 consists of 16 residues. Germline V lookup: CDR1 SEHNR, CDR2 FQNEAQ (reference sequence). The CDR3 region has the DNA TGTTCCAGCAGCTTAGGGCGACAGGGGAAGGAGACTGAAGCTTTCTTT. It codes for CSSSLGRQGKETEAFF. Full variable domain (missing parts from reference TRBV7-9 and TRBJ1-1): DTGVSQNPRHKITKRGQNVTFRCDPISEHNRLYWYRQTLGQGPEFLTYFQNEAQLEKSRLLSDRFSAERPKGSFSTLEIQRTEQGDSAMYLCSSSLGRQGKETEAFFGQGTRLTVV.

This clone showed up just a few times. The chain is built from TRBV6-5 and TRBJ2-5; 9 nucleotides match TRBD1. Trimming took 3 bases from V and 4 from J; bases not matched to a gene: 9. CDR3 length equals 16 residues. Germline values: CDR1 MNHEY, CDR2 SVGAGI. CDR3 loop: CASSYSPGTGRETQYF. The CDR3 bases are TGTGCCAGCAGTTATTCCCCCGGGACAGGGAGAGAGACCCAGTACTTC.